The 20 T cell receptor beta chains below all came from one sample that was sequenced in a study of blood T cell repertoires in COVID-19. Using immunoSEQ multiplex PCR, the repertoire was profiled, and TCRdb retains in-frame clones only, with some absent. The table includes about 97,000 clones, approximately 90% detected once. The sequenced material came from peripheral blood. All receptors derive from a man aged 60 to 75 with acute or convalescent COVID-19.

The chain couples TRBV3-1 (or the pseudogene TRBV3-2) to TRBJ2-1; 7 bases line up with TRBD2. The junction had 6 bases not matched to a gene; V was cut back by 4 bases and J by 0 bases. Germline CDR1 and CDR2: LGHDT and YNNKEL (reference sequence). The CDR3 runs 16 residues. CDR3 in amino acids: CASSLLGGSSYNEQFF. CDR3 DNA: TGTGCCAGCAGCCTACTCGGGGGGAGCTCCTACAATGAGCAGTTCTTC.

This chain links TRBV10-1 with TRBJ1-2; 10 bases are a match to TRBD1. The CDR3 length is 14 residues. The J segment lost 4 bases and the V segment lost 5 bases, leaving 4 bases of the junction unmatched. Germline CDR1 WNHNN, CDR2 SYGVQD (reference sequence). This CDR3 reads CASSPGTGAYGYTF. CDR3 nucleotides: TGCGCCAGCAGTCCCGGGACAGGGGCCTATGGCTACACCTTC.

The chain couples TRBV2 to TRBJ1-1, with D perhaps TRBD1 (6 bases). Germline loops: CDR1 SNHLY, CDR2 FYNNEI. CDR3 length: 14 residues. Deletions cut 5 bases from V and 1 base from J, with 11 bases between. CDR3 sequence (DNA): TGTGCCAGCAGTAAACAGGGAACGAACACTGAAGCTTTCTTT. Translation: CASSKQGTNTEAFF.

The CDR3 sequence: CASSSRNRAGYGYTF. CDR3 coding DNA: TGTGCCAGCAGCTCGCGGAATCGGGCGGGTTATGGCTACACCTTC. The chain has TRBV27 and TRBJ1-2; no reliable D call. V was cut by 6 bases and J by 5 bases, with 19 bases left in between. CDR1 and CDR2 from the germline V gene are MNHEY and SMNVEV (reference sequence). The CDR3 has 15 residues.

This clone turned up a few times. This sequence joins TRBV2 and TRBJ1-2; 8 bases are shared with TRBD1. This CDR3 is 16 amino acids long. V gave up 1 base and J gave up 1 base; unmatched junction bases: 5. CDR1 is SNHLY, CDR2 FYNNEI, per germline. CDR3 protein: CASSEGRGLDNYGYTF. The DNA for the CDR3 is TGTGCCAGCAGTGAAGGCAGGGGGCTCGATAACTATGGCTACACCTTC.

V gene TRBV7-6 combines with J gene TRBJ1-2; D is possibly TRBD1 (6 bases). This CDR3 spans 13 amino acids. V lost 2 bases and J 7 bases, leaving 11 bases between the germline ends. Germline loops: CDR1 SGHVS, CDR2 FNYEAQ. In DNA form, the CDR3 reads TGTGCCAGCAGCTTATCCAACAGGGCTGGCTACACCTTC. This translates into CASSLSNRAGYTF.

The chain carries TRBV6-1 and TRBJ1-3; a weak D match, TRBD1 (6 bases). CDR1 MNHNS and CDR2 SASEGT come from the germline V gene. V was cut by 2 bases and J by 4 bases, with 15 bases left in between. This CDR3 is built from 16 residues. CDR3 sequence (DNA): TGTGCCAGCAGTGAATATTGGGGAACAGGGGGAAACACCATATATTTT. It encodes CASSEYWGTGGNTIYF.

V and J are TRBV19 and TRBJ1-2; tentatively, D is TRBD1 (6 bases). From germline, CDR1 is LNHDA and CDR2 SQIVND (reference sequence). The CDR3 sequence is 13 residues long. Deletions cut 7 bases from V and 2 bases from J, with 11 bases between. CDR3 sequence reads: CASKGGTNYGYTF. The CDR3, as DNA: TGTGCCAGTAAAGGGGGTACCAACTATGGCTACACCTTC.

The V gene is TRBV3-1 (or the pseudogene TRBV3-2), the J gene TRBJ2-1, with a tentative D call TRBD2 (5 bases). Per germline, CDR1 LGHDT and CDR2 YNNKEL (reference sequence). The ends were cut back, 3 bases at V and 10 bases at J, with 16 bases in the middle. CDR3 length equals 14 residues. CDR3 coding DNA: TGTGCCAGCAGCCACCCCGGAGAACCGGGAGAGCAGTTCTTC. Translating gives CASSHPGEPGEQFF.

CDR3 sequence: CARDSRGTRAEAFF. CDR3 DNA sequence: TGTGCCCGGGACTCGCGGGGGACAAGGGCTGAAGCTTTCTTT. This chain connects TRBV30 to TRBJ1-1; D might be TRBD1 (6 bases). Trimming removed 8 bases at V and 6 bases at J, with 22 bases between. The CDR3 consists of 14 residues. Germline V lookup: CDR1 GTSNPN, CDR2 SVGIG (reference sequence).

The J gene is TRBJ2-3, the V gene TRBV18, with 7 bases that match TRBD2. Germline V gives CDR1 KGHSH, CDR2 LQKENI. Germline trimming cut 0 bases from V and 0 bases from J; bases unmatched to any gene: 0. The CDR3 loop spans 15 amino acids. CDR3 sequence: CASSPPRGSTDTQYF. CDR3 coding DNA: TGTGCCAGCTCACCACCGCGGGGGAGCACAGATACGCAGTATTTT.

This chain connects TRBV19 to TRBJ1-2; 7 bases agree with TRBD1. With V trimmed by 8 bases and J by 2 bases, 11 bases remained unmatched. The CDR3 length is 15 residues. Per germline, CDR1 LNHDA and CDR2 SQIVND (reference sequence). CDR3 sequence reads: CASGLYRGMNYGYTF. In DNA form, the CDR3 reads TGTGCCAGTGGGCTATACAGGGGAATGAACTATGGCTACACCTTC.

The V call is TRBV6-4, the J call TRBJ1-2; 9 positions agree with TRBD1. The germline gives CDR1 MRHNA, CDR2 SNTAGT. CDR3 length: 14 residues. Trimming removed 2 bases from V and 8 bases from J; junction bases left unmatched: 6. The CDR3 DNA reads as TGTGCCAGCAGTGACCGGGGACAGGGCAACGGCTACACCTTC. It yields the protein CASSDRGQGNGYTF.

A single count supports this clone. The chain has TRBV6-5 and TRBJ2-7; 8 bases are shared with TRBD1. The V and J ends lost 5 bases and 0 bases, in that order; junction bases with no gene match: 3. The CDR3 runs 14 residues. Germline V gene sequence: CDR1 MNHEY, CDR2 SVGAGI. The CDR3 DNA reads as TGTGCCAGCAGTACCGGGACAGGCTCCTACGAGCAGTACTTC. Translating it yields CASSTGTGSYEQYF.

V and J are TRBV7-2 and TRBJ1-2; 8 bases fit TRBD1. Germline V lookup: CDR1 SGHTA, CDR2 FQGNSA. With V trimmed by 5 bases and J by 5 bases, 10 bases remained unmatched. CDR3 length: 15 amino acids. Here the CDR3 reads CASSPGTGGTYGYTF. The CDR3 region has the DNA TGTGCCAGCAGCCCCGGGACAGGCGGAACTTATGGCTACACCTTC.

The chain carries TRBV6-1 and TRBJ1-5, with TRBD1 as a possible D gene (5 bases). There are 13 residues in the CDR3. Germline lookup yields CDR1 MNHNS and CDR2 SASEGT. With 5 bases removed from V and 3 bases from J, the gap between germline ends came to 8 bases. CDR3 loop: CASSPDTNQPQHF. The CDR3 DNA reads as TGTGCCAGCAGTCCGGACACCAATCAGCCCCAGCATTTT.

V and J are TRBV19 and TRBJ2-5, with 8 positions matching TRBD1. V trimming: 6 bases; J trimming: 2 bases; junction bases outside the gene matches: 11. This CDR3 is built from 16 residues. Germline values: CDR1 LNHDA, CDR2 SQIVND (reference sequence). The CDR3 protein is CASRGRQGRNQETQYF. For the CDR3, the DNA is TGTGCCAGTAGGGGGAGACAGGGGCGGAATCAAGAGACCCAGTACTTC.

This clone was counted between two and nine times. This rearrangement joins TRBV3-1 (or the pseudogene TRBV3-2) to TRBJ2-7; 7 bases are shared with TRBD1. Germline V gene data show CDR1 as LGHDT and CDR2 as YNNKEL (reference sequence). This CDR3 contains 13 residues. The trim removed 4 bases at V and 3 bases at J, leaving 3 bases unmatched. The chain's CDR3 is CASSLRQGYEQYF. The CDR3 nucleotides read TGTGCCAGCAGCCTTAGACAGGGCTACGAGCAGTACTTC.

V gene TRBV6-5 combines with J gene TRBJ1-1; no clear D. Trimming took 8 bases from V and 4 from J, leaving 8 bases between them. The germline V gene encodes CDR1 MNHEY and CDR2 SVGAGI. The CDR3 is 11 amino acids. The CDR3 bases are TGTGCCAGCCGGGTGGGCACTGAAGCTTTCTTT. Translation gives CASRVGTEAFF.

The chain couples TRBV30 to TRBJ1-5; D unresolved. Trimming left V 1 base short and J 7 bases short, with 11 bases between. The CDR3 spans 13 residues. Germline CDR1 GTSNPN, CDR2 SVGIG (reference sequence). The CDR3, as DNA: TGTGCCTGGAGTGAGTCGAGGTGGCAGCCCCAGCATTTT. This translates into CAWSESRWQPQHF.